This paragraph covers one TCR beta chain sequence. Its specificity is not known. The authors reverse transcribed all of the isolated RNA, so sequencing captured expressed TCRB transcripts. The data were produced by immunoSEQ multiplex PCR, yet TCRdb's version contains in-frame clones alone and is incomplete. This sample has over 200,000 clones, with 11% found just once. This entry is derived from a study of beta chain features in type 1 diabetes. Study conclusions and caveats: There was a possibility that cDNA sequencing over-represented cells with high TCR expression. Moderate yet significant TCRB CDR3 shortening was seen in Type 1 diabetes patients in all four CD4+ subsets.

Losses at the gene ends were 1 base for V and 2 bases for J; bases not matched to a gene: 7. From germline, CDR1 is SEHNR and CDR2 FQNEAQ (reference sequence). The CDR3 consists of 16 residues. Only one heparinised blood draw was taken per donor, and its volume averaged around 100 mL. Markers CD45RO/CCR7/CD25/CD127/CD95/CD27 served to sort CD4+ naive, central memory, regulatory and stem cell-like memory cells. The sequencing input was naive CD4+ T cells from blood. The receptor was isolated from a man aged 25 to 40 with type 1 diabetes. The chain uses TRBV7-9 and TRBJ2-5; 7 bases agree with TRBD2. The DNA of the CDR3 is TGTGCCAGCAGCTTAGGGGAGGGGCTTGAACAAGAGACCCAGTACTTC. It yields the protein CASSLGEGLEQETQYF.